The source of this TCR beta chain is a study of CD8 T cells in ankylosing spondylitis. Comment on this clonotype: The antigen is unknown.

The CDR3 spans 17 residues. J lost 1 base, V lost 5 bases, and 13 bases had no gene match. The germline gives CDR1 SGHDT, CDR2 YYEEEE. General observations from the study: From matched ankylosing spondylitis synovial fluid, disease-linked clones were reportedly recovered at significantly enriched levels. Eight or nine highly homologous variants made up a TCR beta motif that seemed to typify ankylosing spondylitis blood.

Using its own MiXCR run on the 5' RACE reads, TCRdb lists one record per CDR3 protein. The table has 200,000 to 250,000 distinct CDR3 sequences, about 7% seen once. The sequence came from a male donor with ankylosing spondylitis. The chain recombines TRBV5-6 with TRBJ1-1; TRBD1 matches at 8 bases. Sample: blood, either unsorted or a sorted T cell fraction (not recorded which). CDR3 coding DNA: TGTGCCAGCAGTTTGCTGGCCAGGGGGCCCTCGAACACTGAAGCTTTCTTT. Translation gives CASSLLARGPSNTEAFF.